The rows below give T cell receptor beta chains drawn from one sample of a study of human T cells and chemical hapten exposure. Via MiXCR, TCRdb re-called the RACE reads, giving one row per CDR3 protein. Here the sample spans around 360,000 distinct CDR3 sequences, about 6.3% being singletons. The sample here was whole blood, taken in connection with sensitization to the hapten diphenylcyclopropenone (DPC). These receptors were obtained from a woman younger than 30 with alopecia areata. Some clones in this sample may be carry-over from other donors' samples. Both conserved end residues are trimmed from each CDR3. Fields, in order: V gene, J gene, CDR3 protein.

>TRBV20-1|TRBJ1-5
SARRALNQPQH
>TRBV2|TRBJ2-1
ATSRGEHYNEQF
>TRBV2|TRBJ1-1
ASSETGMNTEAF
>TRBV6-5|TRBJ1-4
ASSSEGTNEKLF
>TRBV12-3/TRBV12-4|TRBJ1-6
ASSPRGGATHNSPLH
>TRBV7-2|TRBJ2-6
ASRNMGSGANVLT
>TRBV18|TRBJ2-5
ASSPGGAQETQY
>TRBV20-1|TRBJ1-2
SARSRNYGYT
>TRBV20-1|TRBJ1-1
SASVGQQNTEAF
>TRBV7-6|TRBJ1-2
ASSLVDSYGYT
>TRBV24-1|TRBJ2-2
ATMSSGDTGELF
>TRBV5-4|TRBJ2-3
ASSLDRDEDTQY
>TRBV20-1|TRBJ1-6
SARDTGDKGYNSPLH
>TRBV10-3|TRBJ2-7
AISEFRAAYEQY
>TRBV6-1|TRBJ2-1
ASTIRLAGGGEQF
>TRBV19|TRBJ1-1
ASRKGSGNTEAF
>TRBV10-3|TRBJ2-3
AISELAGSPSTDTQY